The 18 T cell receptor beta chains below come from one sample, sequenced in a study of STAT5B mutations in CD4+ large granular lymphocyte leukemia. Here immunoSEQ multiplex PCR was the method, and the copy in TCRdb shows in-frame clones only, minus some. The repertoire holds about 35,000 clones, 65% to 70% seen once, with roughly 2% in the top ten. The sequencing sample was made of CD4+ T cells from blood buffy coats. These receptors all come from a human donor in good health.

As DNA, the CDR3 is TGTGCCAGCAGTGAAGAATTGGGACACTGGAACACCGGGGAGCTGTTTTTT. Its protein product is CASSEELGHWNTGELFF. The rearrangement joins TRBV6-1 to TRBJ2-2; D perhaps matches TRBD1 (6 bases). The germline V gene encodes CDR1 MNHNS and CDR2 SASEGT. This CDR3 spans 17 amino acids. V was cut by 1 base and J by 1 base, with 13 bases left in between.

This chain links TRBV6-6 with TRBJ1-5, with 9 bases aligning to TRBD1. This CDR3 contains 16 residues. V lost 5 bases to trimming and J lost 3 bases; unmatched junction nucleotides: 8. Looked up from germline, CDR1 is MNHNY and CDR2 is SVGAGI (reference sequence). This CDR3 reads CASSTRQGVNNQPQHF. In DNA, the CDR3 is TGTGCCAGCAGTACCCGACAGGGGGTTAACAATCAGCCCCAGCATTTT.

This clone turned up a few times. The chain joins TRBV14 to TRBJ1-1; no firm D call. This CDR3 spans 14 amino acids. Germline-derived CDR1 and CDR2 are SGHDN and FVKESK. With 5 bases removed from V and 6 bases from J, the gap between germline ends came to 16 bases. CDR3 sequence reads: CASSSSLGIPEAFF. The CDR3 region has the DNA TGTGCCAGCAGCTCCAGCTTAGGGATCCCTGAAGCTTTCTTT.

This clone was detected only a few times. J is TRBJ2-7 and V is TRBV9, with D possibly being TRBD1 (5 bases). The V and J ends lost 4 bases and 0 bases respectively, with 17 bases between them. There are 16 residues in the CDR3. CDR1 and CDR2 (germline): SGDLS, YYNGEE. The CDR3 DNA is TGTGCCAGCAGCCCAGTGGGGTGGGGCAGCTCCTACGAGCAGTACTTC. It encodes CASSPVGWGSSYEQYF.

The genes are TRBV2 and TRBJ2-3, with 7 bases lining up with TRBD1. This CDR3 contains 15 residues. V lost 7 bases and J lost 4; bases outside the gene matches: 11. Germline assignment: CDR1 SNHLY and CDR2 FYNNEI. CDR3 protein: CASMEGTVLSDTQYF. The CDR3, as DNA: TGTGCCAGCATGGAAGGGACAGTCTTGTCAGATACGCAGTATTTT.

V and J are TRBV5-6 and TRBJ1-2, with 7 bases identical to TRBD1. The V gene's germline CDR1 is SGHDT and CDR2 YYEEEE. V lost 0 bases and J lost 9; bases outside the gene matches: 5. The CDR3 totals 13 residues. The CDR3 region has the DNA TGTGCCAGCAGCTTGGAACAGGGGATGAGCTACACCTTC. As protein: CASSLEQGMSYTF.

This clone has just a few counts. This chain links TRBV6-1 with TRBJ1-5; no clear D. The V and J ends lost 7 bases and 0 bases respectively, with 7 bases between them. Germline assignment: CDR1 MNHNS and CDR2 SASEGT. This CDR3 has 13 residues. The CDR3 nucleotides read TGTGCCAGCAACGAGGTTAGCAATCAGCCCCAGCATTTT. It specifies CASNEVSNQPQHF.

This clone was recorded a few times. The chain joins TRBV5-1 to TRBJ1-1, with 11 bases matching TRBD1. The CDR3 runs 15 residues. Germline V lookup: CDR1 SGHRS, CDR2 YFSETQ. The junction had 4 bases not matched to a gene; V was cut back by 5 bases and J by 1 base. In DNA, the CDR3 is TGCGCCAGCAGGTGGACAGGGGGCGCGAACACTGAAGCTTTCTTT. Amino acid sequence: CASRWTGGANTEAFF.

This clone was seen only a few times. The chain carries TRBV19 and TRBJ2-3; either TRBD1 or TRBD2 may supply D (5 bases each). The V and J ends lost 3 bases and 14 bases respectively, with 18 bases between them. CDR1 is LNHDA, CDR2 SQIVND, per germline (reference sequence). There are 13 residues in the CDR3. As DNA, the CDR3 is TGTGCCAGTAGTATCGCCCTCCGGGACCGCTGGTATTTT. Residues: CASSIALRDRWYF. The full variable domain, completed using reference TRBV19 and TRBJ2-3, is DGGITQSPKYLFRKEGQNVTLSCEQNLNHDAMYWYRQDPGQGLRLIYYSQIVNDFQKGDIAEGYSVSREKKESFPLTVTSAQKNPTAFYLCASSIALRDRWYFGPGTRLTVL.

This clone turned up a few times. The genes are TRBV7-3 and TRBJ2-1; no clear D gene. V dropped 2 bases and J dropped 8 bases, with 7 bases sitting between them. The germline gives CDR1 SGHTA, CDR2 FQGTGA. The CDR3 extends over 12 amino acids. The CDR3 DNA is TGTGCCAGCAGCTTAGGTAGAGATGAGCAGTTCTTC. Translation: CASSLGRDEQFF.

V usage is TRBV11-2 and J usage is TRBJ1-1; 11 nucleotides line up with TRBD1. The CDR3 has 17 residues. The germline V gene encodes CDR1 SGHAT and CDR2 FQNNGV. The junction had 15 bases not matched to a gene; V was cut back by 7 bases and J by 5 bases. This chain's CDR3 is CASTILGGTGGSTEAFF. The DNA of the CDR3 is TGTGCCAGCACGATATTAGGCGGGACAGGGGGATCTACTGAAGCTTTCTTT.

The V and J genes are TRBV4-1 and TRBJ2-7; TRBD1 matches at 8 bases. CDR3 length: 15 amino acids. The germline V gene has CDR1 MGHRA and CDR2 YSYEKL. The J segment lost 0 bases and the V segment lost 4 bases, leaving 5 bases of the junction unmatched. The CDR3 DNA sequence: TGCGCCAGCAGCCCAAGGGGACAGGACTCCTACGAGCAGTACTTC. Translating gives CASSPRGQDSYEQYF.

This clone was detected only a few times. J is TRBJ1-4 and V is TRBV19; no definite D call. V was trimmed by 1 base and J by 8 bases, leaving 11 bases between them. Per the germline V gene, CDR1 is LNHDA and CDR2 is SQIVND (reference sequence). The CDR3 extends over 14 amino acids. The CDR3, as DNA: TGTGCCAGTAGTATAGCCAGAGTCGGAGAAAAACTGTTTTTT. Protein: CASSIARVGEKLFF.

This rearrangement joins TRBV5-6 to TRBJ2-4; weak D call: TRBD1 (7 bases). The V gene's germline CDR1 is SGHDT and CDR2 YYEEEE. The CDR3 has 14 residues. V shed 4 bases and J shed 5 bases, with 13 bases lying between them. The CDR3 nucleotides are TGTGCCAGCAGCAGGCGGGACAGTGAAAACATTCAGTACTTC. It yields the protein CASSRRDSENIQYF.

The J gene is TRBJ2-5, the V gene TRBV11-2, with 7 bases that match TRBD1. The CDR3 contains 15 residues. The germline gives CDR1 SGHAT, CDR2 FQNNGV. V trimming: 1 base; J trimming: 0 bases; junction bases outside the gene matches: 2. The CDR3 DNA sequence: TGTGCCAGCAGCTTAGGTGACAGGGACCAAGAGACCCAGTACTTC. It encodes CASSLGDRDQETQYF.

The chain recombines TRBV11-1 with TRBJ1-3; weak D call: TRBD1 (6 bases). The CDR3 spans 15 residues. The germline V and J ends were trimmed by 2 bases and 1 base, with 9 bases remaining between them. The germline V gene encodes CDR1 SGHAT and CDR2 FQDESV (reference sequence). DNA of the CDR3: TGTGCCAGCAGCTTAAGAGGGGGATCTGGAAACACCATATATTTT. It translates to CASSLRGGSGNTIYF.

This clone turned up a few times. V is TRBV2 and J is TRBJ1-5; 7 bases agree with TRBD1. CDR3 length equals 13 residues. Germline lookup yields CDR1 SNHLY and CDR2 FYNNEI. V dropped 4 bases and J dropped 5; count of bases not matched to a gene: 2. Here the CDR3 DNA reads TGTGCCAGCAGTGGAACAGGGGATCAGCCCCAGCATTTT. Residues: CASSGTGDQPQHF.

The chain recombines TRBV5-1 with TRBJ2-5, with D possibly matching TRBD1 (5 bases). The end of the DNA fits TRBJ2-7 better, so the J call may be wrong. The germline V gene has CDR1 SGHRS and CDR2 YFSETQ. The CDR3 is made up of 15 amino acids. CDR3 sequence reads: CASSLGAEQGSEQYF. CDR3 nucleotide sequence: TGCGCCAGCAGCTTGGGTGCGGAGCAGGGATCCGAGCAGTACTTC.